The rows below give T cell receptor beta chains drawn from one sample of a study of post-analysis software for immune sequencing data. TCRdb redid the calling of the PCR reads with MiXCR, one entry per CDR3 protein. The sample consists of roughly 600,000 distinct CDR3 sequences, 44% of them appearing once. The sequencing sample was made of blood. The receptors shown here come from a girl between 10 and 17 years old with multiple sclerosis. CDR3s include the opening cysteine and the closing phenylalanine or tryptophan. The order of the fields is clone size, V gene, D gene, J gene, CDR3 protein, CDR3 DNA. The D gene is left open where the match is weak. Size tells how often a clone was seen (once, few, many) or the class of an expanded clone, and some rows leave it out.

-	TRBV9	TRBD2	TRBJ2-3	CASGPNGGVTDTQYF	TGTGCCAGCGGACCCAACGGGGGGGTCACAGATACGCAGTATTTT
-	TRBV20-1	-	TRBJ1-2	CSAYQADKGDGYTF	TGCAGTGCCTACCAAGCGGACAAGGGGGATGGCTACACCTTC
few	TRBV27	-	TRBJ2-5	CASSFSGRVLETQYF	TGTGCCAGCAGTTTCTCGGGAAGGGTGCTGGAGACCCAGTACTTC
-	TRBV11-2	-	TRBJ2-6	CASSVGRRGPNVLTF	TGTGCCAGCAGCGTCGGACGAAGGGGACCCAACGTCCTGACTTTC
many	TRBV7-2	TRBD1	TRBJ2-7	CASSLDRGGYEQYF	TGTGCCAGCAGTCTTGACAGGGGGGGGTACGAGCAGTACTTC
-	TRBV7-8	-	TRBJ2-6	CASSLSRGPFSGANVLTF	TGTGCCAGCAGCCTCAGTAGAGGCCCTTTCTCTGGGGCCAACGTCCTGACTTTC
-	TRBV13	-	TRBJ2-7	CASSRGSVTYEQYF	TGTGCCAGCAGCCGGGGATCTGTTACCTACGAGCAGTACTTC
-	TRBV29-1	TRBD1	TRBJ1-2	CSATRSGQGNGYTF	TGCAGCGCCACCAGGTCGGGACAGGGAAATGGCTACACCTTC
few	TRBV29-1	TRBD1	TRBJ1-4	CSVKGQGVEKLFF	TGCAGCGTTAAGGGACAGGGTGTGGAAAAACTGTTTTTT
-	TRBV12-3/TRBV12-4	TRBD1	TRBJ1-5	CASSPGQAQPQHF	TGTGCCAGCAGTCCCGGACAGGCCCAGCCCCAGCATTTT
-	TRBV7-6	-	TRBJ2-3	CASSIEGRSTDTQYF	TGTGCCAGCAGCATAGAAGGCCGTAGCACAGATACGCAGTATTTT
few	TRBV27	-	TRBJ2-7	CASSRVSPREQYF	TGTGCCAGCAGTCGGGTTTCCCCCAGGGAGCAGTACTTC
-	TRBV20-1	-	TRBJ2-4	CSAKDEYIQYF	TGCAGTGCTAAGGACGAATACATTCAGTACTTC
few	TRBV20-1	TRBD2	TRBJ2-4	CSARRRLAGDAKNIQYF	TGCAGTGCTAGAAGGCGACTAGCGGGAGACGCCAAAAACATTCAGTACTTC
-	TRBV29-1	TRBD2	TRBJ2-2	CSVGTSGNANTGELFF	TGCAGCGTGGGGACTAGCGGGAACGCGAACACCGGGGAGCTGTTTTTT
-	TRBV5-1	TRBD1	TRBJ1-1	CASSDGTGAREAFF	TGCGCCAGCAGCGATGGGACAGGGGCTAGAGAAGCTTTCTTT
-	TRBV20-1	-	TRBJ2-3	CSARGISGHYTDTQYF	TGCAGTGCTAGAGGTATATCGGGACACTACACAGATACGCAGTATTTT
few	TRBV10-3	-	TRBJ2-7	CAISGVTRDTSYEQYF	TGTGCCATCAGTGGCGTGACCCGGGACACCTCCTACGAGCAGTACTTC
-	TRBV7-9	TRBD1	TRBJ2-7	CASSYGTGRTYEQYF	TGTGCCAGCAGTTATGGGACAGGGAGAACCTACGAGCAGTACTTC
-	TRBV7-2	TRBD1	TRBJ1-2	CASSLAGQGFYTF	TGTGCCAGCAGCTTAGCGGGACAGGGGTTCTACACCTTC
-	TRBV7-9	TRBD1	TRBJ1-1	CASSLDRVLGTEAFF	TGTGCCAGCAGCCTCGACAGGGTACTGGGCACTGAAGCTTTCTTT
few	TRBV12-3/TRBV12-4	-	TRBJ2-7	CASSLVSGPTYEQYF	TGTGCCAGCAGTTTAGTATCGGGACCCACATACGAGCAGTACTTC
-	TRBV29-1	-	TRBJ2-5	CSVQRAGQETQYF	TGCAGCGTTCAGAGGGCAGGTCAGGAGACCCAGTACTTC
-	TRBV2	-	TRBJ2-1	CASRSLALHRYNEQFF	TGTGCCAGCAGATCTCTAGCTCTCCACCGCTACAATGAGCAGTTCTTC
-	TRBV6-1	-	TRBJ1-4	CAGSPSANEKLFF	TGTGCCGGCAGCCCCTCGGCTAATGAAAAACTGTTTTTT
-	TRBV5-1	-	TRBJ2-7	CASSLGNRDNEQYF	TGCGCCAGCAGCTTGGGCAACAGGGATAACGAGCAGTACTTC
-	TRBV5-1	-	TRBJ2-5	CASSLAGVPQETQYF	TGCGCCAGCAGCTTGGCCGGGGTCCCCCAAGAGACCCAGTACTTC
-	TRBV7-9	TRBD1	TRBJ2-1	CASSLDRQGFYNEQFF	TGTGCCAGCAGCTTAGATAGACAGGGGTTTTACAATGAGCAGTTCTTC
-	TRBV6-2/TRBV6-3	-	TRBJ1-1	CASRSDSMNTEAFF	TGTGCCAGCAGATCGGACAGCATGAACACTGAAGCTTTCTTT
-	TRBV3-1	TRBD2	TRBJ2-1	CASSQVFAGGYNEQFF	TGTGCCAGCAGCCAAGTATTCGCGGGGGGTTACAATGAGCAGTTCTTC
-	TRBV6-1	-	TRBJ2-2	CASRDPGRNTGELFF	TGTGCCAGCAGAGACCCGGGACGGAACACCGGGGAGCTGTTTTTT
-	TRBV7-9	-	TRBJ2-3	CASSFDRPNTHTDTQYF	TGTGCCAGCAGCTTCGACAGGCCCAACACACACACAGATACGCAGTATTTT
-	TRBV5-1	-	TRBJ2-1	CASSFRGDNEQFF	TGCGCCAGCAGCTTTCGGGGAGACAATGAGCAGTTCTTC
-	TRBV4-1	-	TRBJ1-1	CASSPGPSKTEAFF	TGCGCCAGCTCCCCGGGACCCTCGAAGACTGAAGCTTTCTTT
few	TRBV5-6	TRBD2	TRBJ2-7	CASSGGPGLAGGYEQYF	TGTGCCAGCAGCGGGGGACCCGGACTAGCGGGGGGCTACGAGCAGTACTTC
few	TRBV29-1	-	TRBJ2-5	CSVGAPMGETQYF	TGCAGCGTTGGGGCCCCTATGGGGGAGACCCAGTACTTC
-	TRBV20-1	-	TRBJ2-6	CSASGSSGANVLTF	TGCAGTGCTAGTGGGAGCTCTGGGGCCAACGTCCTGACTTTC
-	TRBV24-1	-	TRBJ2-1	CATSQGDSFRGDNEQFF	TGTGCCACCAGTCAAGGGGACTCCTTTAGAGGTGATAATGAGCAGTTCTTC
once	TRBV6-1	-	TRBJ1-2	CASSVQASYGYTF	TGTGCCAGCAGTGTGCAGGCGAGCTATGGCTACACCTTC
-	TRBV5-1	-	TRBJ1-1	CACSEPDANTEAFF	TGCGCCTGCAGCGAGCCAGATGCGAACACTGAAGCTTTCTTT
-	TRBV5-1	TRBD1	TRBJ2-7	CASSLAQGVTYEQYF	TGCGCCAGCAGCTTGGCACAGGGGGTTACCTACGAGCAGTACTTC
-	TRBV11-1	-	TRBJ2-1	CASSSLGAGLNNEQFF	TGTGCCAGCAGCTCCCTCGGGGCAGGCCTCAACAATGAGCAGTTCTTC
few	TRBV20-1	-	TRBJ2-7	CSAGPWTTPYEQYF	TGCAGTGCTGGCCCCTGGACAACCCCCTACGAGCAGTACTTC
few	TRBV5-1	TRBD1	TRBJ1-2	CASSLAGGKNYGYTF	TGCGCCAGCAGCTTGGCAGGGGGCAAGAACTATGGCTACACCTTC
few	TRBV19	TRBD2	TRBJ2-3	CATLREGDSPSTDTQYF	TGTGCCACCCTGAGGGAGGGAGATAGCCCTAGCACAGATACGCAGTATTTT
-	TRBV12-3/TRBV12-4	-	TRBJ1-5	CARQRRQPQHF	TGTGCCAGACAAAGGCGTCAGCCCCAGCATTTT
few	TRBV6-4	TRBD2	TRBJ2-1	CASSPWGGNEQFF	TGTGCCAGCAGTCCGTGGGGAGGGAATGAGCAGTTCTTC